This TCR beta chain stems from a study of CD8+ T cells in alopecia areata. The treatment was: oral pan-JAK inhibitor, 5-10 mg twice daily. Extraction of RNA preceded its reverse transcription into cDNA, which served as the sequencing template. The data were produced by immunoSEQ multiplex PCR, yet TCRdb's version contains in-frame clones alone and is incomplete. The sample includes over 150,000 clones, roughly 50% of them seen just once. This CDR3 comprises 13 residues. V dropped 0 bases and J dropped 5 bases, with 8 bases sitting between them. Germline values: CDR1 SGDLS, CDR2 YYNGEE. V usage is TRBV9 and J usage is TRBJ1-1; D remains ambiguous. The TCR was taken from a human donor with alopecia areata. Sequencing was performed on CD8+ T cells sorted from blood, taken at week 24, from a patient treated with tofacitinib. CDR3 protein: CASSVGNPTEAFF. CDR3 nucleotides: TGTGCCAGCAGCGTAGGTAACCCGACTGAAGCTTTCTTT. Variable domain in full (rest from reference TRBV9 and TRBJ1-1): DSGVTQTPKHLITATGQRVTLRCSPRSGDLSVYWYQQSLDQGLQFLIQYYNGEERAKGNILERFSAQQFPDLHSELNLSSLELGDSALYFCASSVGNPTEAFFGQGTRLTVV.